These 8 T cell receptor beta chains were all obtained from the same sample, sequenced in a study of early T cells in non-severe SARS-CoV-2 infection. TCRdb re-called the 5' RACE reads through MiXCR, storing one row per CDR3 protein. This sample yields fewer than 65,000 distinct CDR3 sequences, of which 10% are seen a single time; around 4.4% belongs to the top ten. The specimen was whole blood. The receptors stem from an adult who was a healthcare worker with PCR-confirmed SARS-CoV-2 infection or an uninfected control (not recorded which).

This clonotype has at least ten counts. The rearrangement uses TRBV24-1 and TRBJ2-2; 9 nucleotides agree with TRBD2. The CDR3 is 14 amino acids. Germline V gene lookup returns CDR1 KGHDR and CDR2 SFDVKD. Trimming at V came to 6 bases and at J to 4 bases, leaving 2 bases not matched to a gene. In DNA, the CDR3 is TGTGCCACCAGTCTAGCGGGATTCACCGGGGAGCTGTTTTTT. The encoded protein is CATSLAGFTGELFF.

This chain connects TRBV12-3 or TRBV12-4 to TRBJ1-1, with 8 bases matching TRBD1. J lost 1 base, V lost 5 bases, and 6 bases had no gene match. The CDR3 loop spans 15 amino acids. The CDR3 sequence is CASSPRTGKNTEAFF. The DNA for the CDR3 is TGTGCCAGCAGTCCGAGGACAGGGAAGAACACTGAAGCTTTCTTT.

This clonotype has ten or more counts. This chain uses TRBV7-6 with TRBJ2-5; tentatively, D is TRBD2 (6 bases). Germline CDR1 is SGHVS and CDR2 is FNYEAQ. This CDR3 is built from 15 residues. Deletions cut 3 bases from V and 3 bases from J, with 14 bases between. The CDR3 DNA follows: TGTGCCAGCAGCTTTCCGGGACTCCGAAAAGAGACCCAGTACTTC. Its translation is CASSFPGLRKETQYF.

In its sample, this clonotype was seen a few times. The genes are TRBV9 and TRBJ2-5; D could derive from TRBD1 or TRBD2 (5 bases each). Germline-derived CDR1 and CDR2 are SGDLS and YYNGEE. Trimming removed 0 bases from V and 1 base from J, with 10 bases in between. The CDR3 is 15 residues long. The CDR3 region is CASSVATGPQETQYF. The CDR3 DNA is TGTGCCAGCAGCGTAGCTACGGGACCCCAAGAGACCCAGTACTTC.

The chain recombines TRBV12-3 or TRBV12-4 with TRBJ2-1; 12 bases agree with TRBD2. V lost 3 bases to trimming and J lost 6 bases; unmatched junction nucleotides: 3. CDR3 length: 15 amino acids. CDR3: CASSLRLAGVNEQFF. The CDR3 region has the DNA TGTGCCAGCAGTTTGAGACTAGCGGGAGTCAATGAGCAGTTCTTC.

The rearrangement joins TRBV27 to TRBJ2-3; TRBD1 matches 9 bases. Germline V gene sequence: CDR1 MNHEY, CDR2 SMNVEV (reference sequence). The J segment lost 1 base and the V segment lost 4 bases, leaving 0 bases of the junction unmatched. The CDR3 sequence is 14 residues long. The CDR3 protein is CASSWDRGTDTQYF. CDR3 sequence (DNA): TGTGCCAGCAGTTGGGACAGGGGCACAGATACGCAGTATTTT.

In its sample, this clonotype was seen a few times. The chain employs TRBV6-2 or TRBV6-3 and TRBJ2-2; D remains unclear. The CDR3 contains 16 residues. Trimming removed 1 base from V and 0 bases from J, with 9 bases in between. Per the germline V gene, CDR1 is MNHEY and CDR2 is SVGEGT. Here the CDR3 DNA reads TGTGCCAGCAGTTACTTCAGGCAGTCGAACACCGGGGAGCTGTTTTTT. It translates to CASSYFRQSNTGELFF.

The gene calls are TRBV18 and TRBJ2-1; TRBD2 might be the D (6 bases). CDR1 KGHSH and CDR2 LQKENI come from the germline V gene. The V end was cut by 3 bases, the J end by 7 bases, with 13 bases between. The CDR3 is 14 residues long. The CDR3 is CASSPEARGNEQFF. The DNA for the CDR3 is TGTGCCAGCTCACCCGAGGCCCGGGGGAATGAGCAGTTCTTC.